This section outlines one T cell receptor (beta chain) sequence together with its context. Its antigen remains unidentified. According to the study, adjacent lung free of atypia was obtained at least 2 cm from the tumor margin. TCRdb keeps only in-frame clones here, not all; method: immunoSEQ multiplex PCR. The sample comprises roughly 2,500 clones, 37% of which are singletons, and approximately 25% rests with the top ten. The sample belongs to a study of T cells in localized non-small cell lung cancer. This CDR3 comprises 14 residues. V was shortened by 6 bases and J by 5 bases, with 16 bases between the two germline ends. Looked up from germline, CDR1 is MNHGY and CDR2 is SAAAGT. Broader study findings: Detection in adjacent lung was observed for a median about 56 of the top 100 tumor clones. Uninvolved adjacent lung had the highest recorded T cell clonality, with tumor below it.

Sequences were derived from normal lung tissue next to the tumor, sampled before any cancer treatment. The receptor comes from a male donor older than 55 with stage I lung adenocarcinoma. The rearrangement uses TRBV6-8 and TRBJ1-2; tentatively, D is TRBD1 (6 bases). The CDR3 region is CASRKTGVGYGYTF. Written as DNA, the CDR3 is TGTGCCAGCAGAAAGACAGGTGTCGGATATGGCTACACCTTC.